The clone carrying this TCR beta chain was seen ten or more times. The entry originates in a study of blood T cell repertoires in COVID-19. For the study at large: From the United States, Italy and Spain came samples of acute and convalescent COVID-19. PBMCs, B-cell-depleted T cells, or T cells were the source of the cDNA or gDNA that made up the material.

In the study's own analysis: Amplification of reference gene primers was used by the study to estimate nucleated cell counts. Clones were read by immunoSEQ multiplex PCR, and TCRdb kept only the in-frame ones, dropping some. The V and J calls and clone size were taken over from that table, and D and trimming were inferred from the DNA. The sample contains about 190,000 clones, less than 85% of which appear only once. The sequence came from a man between 45 and 60 years old who had recovered from COVID-19. The sequenced material came from peripheral blood.

The CDR3 DNA reads TGTGCCAGCAGACGTAGACAAGGACAAGAGACCCAGTACTTC. Translation gives CASRRRQGQETQYF. The gene calls are TRBV5-6 and TRBJ2-5; D not certain. Germline V gene sequence: CDR1 SGHDT, CDR2 YYEEEE. The CDR3 consists of 14 residues. Trimming removed 5 bases at V and 2 bases at J, with 13 bases between.